One sample yielded the 8 T cell receptor beta chains listed below, sequenced in a study of blood T cell repertoires in COVID-19. Here immunoSEQ multiplex PCR was the method, and the copy in TCRdb shows in-frame clones only, minus some. The sample holds over 55,000 clones; 87% are singletons and the top ten take more than 7.5%. Sequencing was performed on peripheral blood. The receptors derive from a man aged 45-65 years with active COVID-19.

This rearrangement joins TRBV6-5 to TRBJ2-7, with 10 bases identical to TRBD2. Germline CDR1 is MNHEY and CDR2 is SVGAGI. With 2 bases clipped from V and 3 bases from J, the junction kept 4 bases outside the gene matches. The CDR3 consists of 15 residues. The chain's CDR3 is CASSYKSSGSYEQYF. CDR3 bases: TGTGCCAGCAGTTACAAATCTAGCGGGAGCTACGAGCAGTACTTC.

V gene TRBV9 combines with J gene TRBJ2-1; 14 nucleotides line up with TRBD2. Looked up from germline, CDR1 is SGDLS and CDR2 is YYNGEE. The V gene end was trimmed by 4 bases and the J gene end by 8 bases; junction bases not matched to a gene: 8. The CDR3 runs to 16 residues. The CDR3 region has the DNA TGTGCCAGCAGCTCAAGGACTAGCGGGAGGTATGATGAGCAGTTCTTC. It codes for CASSSRTSGRYDEQFF. The whole variable domain, remainder taken from reference TRBV9 and TRBJ2-1, is DSGVTQTPKHLITATGQRVTLRCSPRSGDLSVYWYQQSLDQGLQFLIQYYNGEERAKGNILERFSAQQFPDLHSELNLSSLELGDSALYFCASSSRTSGRYDEQFFGPGTRLTVL.

The rearrangement joins TRBV29-1 to TRBJ1-1; D unresolved. Germline CDR1 reads SQVTM; CDR2 reads ANQGSEA. V lost 4 bases, J lost 0 bases, and 15 bases lay in between. The CDR3 sequence is 15 residues long. The CDR3 protein is CSVGPGGRLNTEAFF. CDR3 DNA sequence: TGCAGCGTTGGCCCCGGAGGCAGATTGAACACTGAAGCTTTCTTT.

This chain uses TRBV24-1 with TRBJ1-1, with D unclear. Germline-derived CDR1 and CDR2 are KGHDR and SFDVKD. CDR3 length: 14 amino acids. The V end lost 1 base, the J end lost 10 bases, and 15 bases lay between the germline ends. The chain's CDR3 is CATSDFADGRGAFF. CDR3 coding DNA: TGTGCCACCAGTGATTTTGCGGACGGACGGGGAGCTTTCTTT.

This clone has a single count. The chain combines TRBV2 with TRBJ1-1; 7 nucleotides line up with TRBD1. Germline V gene lookup returns CDR1 SNHLY and CDR2 FYNNEI. There are 14 residues in the CDR3. V dropped 10 bases and J dropped 0; count of bases not matched to a gene: 8. CDR3 loop: CANFRTGLNTEAFF. In nucleotides, the CDR3 is TGTGCCAACTTTAGGACAGGCCTGAACACTGAAGCTTTCTTT.

This clone was recorded only once. The chain joins TRBV30 to TRBJ1-3, with 7 bases identical to TRBD1. The CDR3 is 14 residues long. The J segment lost 1 base and the V segment lost 2 bases, leaving 2 bases of the junction unmatched. The germline V gene has CDR1 GTSNPN and CDR2 SVGIG (reference sequence). Here the CDR3 DNA reads TGTGCCTGGAGTCAGACAGGGTCTGGAAACACCATATATTTT. Protein product: CAWSQTGSGNTIYF.

This rearrangement joins TRBV7-9 to TRBJ1-3; D is possibly TRBD1 (5 bases). Trimming pared 2 bases from V and 2 bases from J, leaving 13 bases between. CDR3 length: 16 amino acids. Germline CDR1 is SEHNR and CDR2 is FQNEAQ (reference sequence). CDR3 sequence: CASSLRAGGTGNTIYF. The CDR3 DNA reads TGTGCCAGCAGCTTAAGGGCCGGGGGAACTGGAAACACCATATATTTT.

The J gene is TRBJ2-5, the V gene TRBV2; 7 bases line up with TRBD1. Germline V lookup: CDR1 SNHLY, CDR2 FYNNEI. V gave up 10 bases and J gave up 0 bases; unmatched junction bases: 8. The CDR3 is 14 residues long. The CDR3 loop reads CATNEQGYQETQYF. The CDR3 DNA reads TGTGCCACCAACGAACAGGGGTACCAAGAGACCCAGTACTTC. The entire variable domain, with the rest obtained from reference TRBV2 and TRBJ2-5, is as follows: EPEVTQTPSHQVTQMGQEVILRCVPISNHLYFYWYRQILGQKVEFLVSFYNNEISEKSEIFDDQFSVERPDGSNFTLKIRSTKLEDSAMYFCATNEQGYQETQYFGPGTRLLVL.